This entry lists 2 T cell receptor beta chains sequenced from one sample in a study of early T cells in non-severe SARS-CoV-2 infection. TCRdb used MiXCR to reprocess the 5' RACE reads, holding one entry per CDR3 protein. The sample includes tens of thousands of distinct CDR3 sequences, 10% of them seen just once. Here the sequenced sample was whole blood, taken at baseline. The source of these receptors is an adult who was a healthcare worker with PCR-confirmed SARS-CoV-2 infection or an uninfected control (not recorded which).

J is TRBJ2-3 and V is TRBV6-5; 9 nucleotides align to TRBD2. Germline V gene lookup returns CDR1 MNHEY and CDR2 SVGAGI. After removal of 0 bases from V and 6 bases from J, the junction contained 7 bases not matched to a gene. The CDR3 loop spans 16 amino acids. Here the CDR3 reads CASSYSGGGDWDTQYF. The CDR3 coding sequence is TGTGCCAGCAGTTACTCTGGCGGGGGGGACTGGGATACGCAGTATTTT.

This chain links TRBV20-1 with TRBJ2-3, with D perhaps TRBD2 (5 bases). This CDR3 spans 13 amino acids. V was shortened by 3 bases and J by 2 bases, with 9 bases between the two germline ends. The germline gives CDR1 DFQATT, CDR2 SNEGSKA (reference sequence). CDR3 bases: TGCAGTGCTAGTGAGGGCCCCACAGATACGCAGTATTTT. It yields the protein CSASEGPTDTQYF.